Each of the 10 T cell receptor beta chains below was sequenced from the same sample in a study of cytomegalovirus exposure and HLA in healthy donors. The method was immunoSEQ multiplex PCR; TCRdb's version includes in-frame clones alone and lacks a portion of them. The repertoire holds 100,000 or so clones, 85% seen once, with approximately 20% in the top ten. The sequenced sample consisted of PBMCs. The receptor set was obtained from a man younger than 30 in good health and CMV-seropositive.

The CDR3 spells CASSPDWNQPQHF. DNA of the CDR3: TGTGCCAGCAGTCCCGACTGGAATCAGCCCCAGCATTTT. This chain joins TRBV2 and TRBJ1-5; D gene unclear. The CDR3 covers 13 residues. CDR1 is SNHLY and CDR2 is FYNNEI in the germline V gene. The V and J ends lost 5 bases and 4 bases respectively, with 9 bases between them.

The CDR3 spells CASSARQGAYNEQFF. Here the CDR3 DNA reads TGTGCCAGCAGTGCCCGACAGGGGGCCTACAATGAGCAGTTCTTC. The chain is built from TRBV6-1 and TRBJ2-1, with TRBD1 matching 9 bases. The CDR3 runs 15 residues. The germline gives CDR1 MNHNS, CDR2 SASEGT. V lost 4 bases, J lost 2 bases, and 3 bases stayed unmatched.

This rearrangement joins TRBV11-2 to TRBJ2-7; 10 positions agree with TRBD1. The junction had 5 bases not matched to a gene; V was cut back by 5 bases and J by 1 base. The CDR3 sequence is 15 residues long. Germline V gene lookup returns CDR1 SGHAT and CDR2 FQNNGV. In DNA, the CDR3 is TGTGCCAGCAGCCAAGGACAGGGGGTGTCCTACGAGCAGTACGTC. This encodes CASSQGQGVSYEQYV.

This clone was recorded a few times. V is TRBV30 and J is TRBJ2-5; 7 bases line up with TRBD2. V shed 0 bases and J 2 bases; nucleotides not matched to a gene: 12. CDR1 is GTSNPN and CDR2 is SVGIG in the germline V gene (reference sequence). This CDR3 spans 17 amino acids. The CDR3 sequence is CAWSVLRLQAGQETQYF. The CDR3 nucleotides read TGTGCCTGGAGTGTACTTCGTCTTCAAGCGGGACAAGAGACCCAGTACTTC.

The V gene is TRBV11-3, the J gene TRBJ2-7, with D perhaps matching TRBD2 (5 bases). Between the trimmed V and J ends, which lost 6 bases and 6 bases, there was a span of 15 bases. CDR1 is SGHNT and CDR2 is YENEEA in the germline V gene. This CDR3 is 13 amino acids long. This CDR3 is CASSSDSYGEQYF. The CDR3, as DNA: TGTGCCAGCAGTAGCGACTCTTACGGCGAGCAGTACTTC.

The genes are TRBV19 and TRBJ1-1; D ambiguous. The CDR3 is 12 residues long. Germline CDR1 reads LNHDA; CDR2 reads SQIVND (reference sequence). The V end lost 6 bases, the J end lost 5 bases, and 10 bases lay between the germline ends. The CDR3 nucleotides are TGTGCCAGTAGACGGGTATCTACTGAAGCTTTCTTT. This gives the protein CASRRVSTEAFF.

The V and J genes are TRBV7-3 and TRBJ2-1; 11 bases map to TRBD2. With V trimmed by 5 bases and J by 0 bases, 6 bases remained unmatched. The CDR3 is 17 amino acids. CDR1 and CDR2 (germline): SGHTA, FQGTGA. The DNA for the CDR3 is TGTGCCAGCAGCACTGGACTAGCGGGCTCCTCCTACAATGAGCAGTTCTTC. Translating gives CASSTGLAGSSYNEQFF.

The chain joins TRBV29-1 to TRBJ1-2; D perhaps matches TRBD1 (5 bases). Germline V lookup: CDR1 SQVTM, CDR2 ANQGSEA. V lost 1 base and J lost 3, with 12 bases in between. The length of the CDR3 is 14 residues. The chain's CDR3 is CSVEVRQKHYGYTF. The DNA for the CDR3 is TGCAGCGTTGAAGTTCGACAGAAACACTATGGCTACACCTTC.

The chain uses TRBV9 and TRBJ2-2, with a tentative D call TRBD1 (6 bases). The CDR3 extends over 16 amino acids. The germline CDR1 and CDR2 sequences are SGDLS and YYNGEE. Between the trimmed V and J ends, which lost 0 bases and 1 base, there was a span of 10 bases. The chain's CDR3 is CASSVEAGVNTGELFF. The CDR3 region has the DNA TGTGCCAGCAGCGTAGAAGCAGGGGTGAACACCGGGGAGCTGTTTTTT.

The J gene is TRBJ2-7, the V gene TRBV7-6; TRBD1 matches at 8 bases. V lost 4 bases to trimming and J lost 1 base; unmatched junction nucleotides: 9. This CDR3 contains 16 residues. Per germline, CDR1 SGHVS and CDR2 FNYEAQ. The chain's CDR3 is CASSSLGQGRSYEQYF. In DNA form, the CDR3 reads TGTGCCAGCAGCTCCCTAGGACAGGGTCGATCCTACGAGCAGTACTTC.